Here is one T cell receptor (beta chain) with its context. Between the trimmed V and J ends, which lost 7 bases and 3 bases, there was a span of 16 bases. Germline loops: CDR1 MDHEN, CDR2 SYDVKM. The CDR3 sequence is 14 residues long. This record comes from a study of blood T cell repertoires in COVID-19. Authors' methods: Estimation of nucleated cell counts relied on the amplification of reference gene primers. The repertoire was sequenced with immunoSEQ multiplex PCR; TCRdb's copy has only in-frame clones and lacks some. V, J and clone size reflect that table, while D and trimming were determined from the DNA. The sample has approximately 240,000 clones, over 80% seen once.

V gene TRBV28 combines with J gene TRBJ2-7; D may be TRBD2 (6 bases). The TCR was taken from a woman aged 25 to 39 with COVID-19, enrolled during active disease. The sample taken for sequencing was peripheral blood. The CDR3 loop is CASTLTGTFYEQYF. For the CDR3, the DNA is TGTGCCAGCACTCTTACCGGGACTTTCTACGAGCAGTACTTC. Together with reference TRBV28 and TRBJ2-7, the CDR3 gives the full variable domain: DVKVTQSSRYLVKRTGEKVFLECVQDMDHENMFWYRQDPGLGLRLIYFSYDVKMKEKGDIPEGYSVSREKKERFSLILESASTNQTSMYLCASTLTGTFYEQYFGPGTRLTVT.